This T cell receptor beta chain was captured by sequencing in a study of T cells after yellow fever vaccination. The study's findings and limits: Post-booster repertoires contained most primary-vaccination clones again (about 95% CD4, 85% to 90% CD8).

On this clonotype itself: What it binds is not known.

V was trimmed by 6 bases and J by 4 bases, leaving 12 bases between them. The germline gives CDR1 MGHDK, CDR2 SYGVNS. This CDR3 is built from 13 residues. Synthesis of TCR cDNA relied on 5'RACE template switching, which attached a universal primer site and UMIs. TCRdb re-called the 5' RACE reads through MiXCR, storing one row per CDR3 protein. In the table there are under 600,000 distinct CDR3 sequences, 21% of which are singletons. This chain joins TRBV25-1 and TRBJ2-5; no firm D call. Here the sequenced sample was PBMCs, taken less than 25 days after the first yellow fever vaccination. This sequence was found in a man between 18 and 29 years old who received the YFV17D yellow fever vaccine. CDR3 amino acids: CASRRNIPETQYF. In nucleotides, the CDR3 is TGTGCCAGCAGAAGAAATATTCCAGAGACCCAGTACTTC.